This T cell receptor (beta chain) was found in a study of blood T cell repertoires in COVID-19. Clinical histories supplied by participants themselves formed the basis of cohort assignment. Repertoires were generated with immunoSEQ multiplex PCR, while TCRdb's copy carries only in-frame clones and drops some. The sample carries roughly 240,000 clones, about 87% recorded once. CDR1 and CDR2 from the germline V gene are MDHEN and SYDVKM. This CDR3 contains 12 residues. The V gene lost 3 bases and the J gene lost 6 bases, with 9 bases spanning the gap. The chain links TRBV28 to TRBJ2-7; D possibly corresponds to TRBD1 (5 bases). What was sequenced was PBMCs or T cells enriched from blood (not recorded which). This TCR came from a man aged 50-59 years who had been exposed to COVID-19. The CDR3 DNA reads TGTGCCAGCAGTTTTTCAGGGCGCGAGCAGTACTTC. It encodes CASSFSGREQYF.